Listed below are T cell receptor beta chains from one sample, sequenced in a study of blood T cell repertoires in COVID-19. Sequenced by immunoSEQ multiplex PCR; TCRdb stores in-frame clones only, minus some. Seen here are some 64,000 clones, approximately 91% observed once, and the top ten hold 3.9%. Sample: peripheral blood. These receptor sequences come from an older man with acute or convalescent COVID-19. Each CDR3 is given with its conserved first and last residue. The order of the fields is CDR3 protein, CDR3 DNA, clone size, V gene, D gene, J gene. The D gene is left open where the match is weak. Size is omitted from some rows. Given values are once, few, many or a class for expanded clones.

CASSEQGLLGTDTQYF,TGTGCCAGCAGTGAGCAGGGTTTGTTAGGCACAGATACGCAGTATTTT,NA,TRBV6-1,NA,TRBJ2-3
CASSGTVGEKLFF,TGTGCCAGCAGCGGCACAGTAGGAGAAAAACTGTTTTTT,NA,TRBV27,NA,TRBJ1-4
CASRPLKGGPGRRETQYF,TGTGCCAGCAGGCCCTTAAAAGGGGGCCCTGGGCGGAGAGAGACCCAGTACTTC,once,TRBV2,TRBD1,TRBJ2-5
CASSQDSAGFSPLHF,TGTGCCAGCAGCCAAGATTCGGCAGGGTTTTCACCCCTCCACTTT,NA,TRBV3-1/TRBV3-2,NA,TRBJ1-6
CASSQDIGTGYNEQFF,TGTGCCAGCAGCCAAGATATAGGGACAGGGTACAATGAGCAGTTCTTC,few,TRBV14,TRBD1,TRBJ2-1
CASSRQALTRRNEKLFF,TGTGCCAGCAGTCGACAGGCTTTGACCCGCCGTAATGAAAAACTGTTTTTT,NA,TRBV6-6,NA,TRBJ1-4
CASSTDGLAGGRSYNEQFF,TGTGCCAGCAGTACGGACGGACTAGCGGGGGGACGCTCCTACAATGAGCAGTTCTTC,NA,TRBV6-2/TRBV6-3,TRBD2,TRBJ2-1
CASRWDSYTGELFF,TGTGCCAGCAGATGGGACAGTTACACCGGGGAGCTGTTTTTT,NA,TRBV7-3,TRBD1,TRBJ2-2
CATSRAAGGGNYGYTF,TGTGCCACCAGCAGAGCCGCCGGCGGGGGAAACTATGGCTACACCTTC,NA,TRBV15,NA,TRBJ1-2
CASSPWQDGYGYTF,TGTGCCAGCTCACCATGGCAGGATGGCTATGGCTACACCTTC,NA,TRBV18,NA,TRBJ1-2
CASSPGLGETQYF,TGTGCCAGCTCACCGGGACTAGGAGAGACCCAGTACTTC,NA,TRBV18,TRBD2,TRBJ2-5
CASSLRAEKNEQYF,TGTGCCAGCAGCTTGCGGGCAGAGAAAAACGAGCAGTACTTC,few,TRBV7-8,NA,TRBJ2-7
CASTPAGGKKTQYF,TGTGCCAGTACCCCTGCGGGAGGGAAAAAGACCCAGTACTTC,NA,TRBV19,TRBD2,TRBJ2-5
CASTPGGWQPQHF,TGTGCCAGTACCCCGGGGGGGTGGCAGCCCCAGCATTTT,NA,TRBV19,NA,TRBJ1-5
CAISESKWKAQGGESNQPQHF,TGTGCCATCAGTGAGTCTAAGTGGAAGGCCCAGGGAGGGGAAAGCAATCAGCCCCAGCATTTT,NA,TRBV10-3,NA,TRBJ1-5
CASSVGTSSWETQYF,TGTGCCAGCAGCGTTGGGACTTCATCTTGGGAGACCCAGTACTTC,NA,TRBV9,NA,TRBJ2-5
CASSLQGATIEDKLFF,TGTGCCAGTAGTCTCCAGGGGGCGACGATCGAAGATAAACTGTTTTTT,once,TRBV19,TRBD1,TRBJ1-4
CASSQDGLMVNSYNEQFF,TGTGCCAGCAGCCAAGATGGACTGATGGTCAACTCCTACAATGAGCAGTTCTTC,NA,TRBV4-2,NA,TRBJ2-1
CASSPLSVGEQFF,TGTGCCAGCAGCCCCCTATCTGTTGGTGAGCAGTTCTTC,NA,TRBV7-3,NA,TRBJ2-1
CASSPLSGRSYTF,TGTGCCAGTAGTCCGTTGAGCGGTCGGAGCTACACCTTC,NA,TRBV19,NA,TRBJ1-2
CASSLLVQGLTEAFF,TGTGCCAGCAGCTTATTAGTCCAGGGCCTCACTGAAGCTTTCTTT,once,TRBV7-3,NA,TRBJ1-1